This T cell receptor (beta chain) was captured in a study of identical twins. Study outcomes and limitations: Rather than following the same donors, the conclusions depended on cross-sectional statistical analysis.

TCRdb passed the 5' RACE reads through MiXCR, listing each CDR3 protein once. The table records some 190,000 distinct CDR3 sequences, approximately 15% of them present only once. About this clonotype: Antigen unknown.

This CDR3 spans 15 amino acids. Germline CDR1 is MGHDK and CDR2 is SYGVNS. The V segment lost 4 bases and the J segment 8 bases; nucleotides outside the gene matches: 9. The sample was also linked to a second study, of T cells expressing NK-cell markers. As reported in that work: The eight sequenced donors comprised seven who were HCMV-seropositive and one who was seronegative. Four donors showed these clonotypes also leading the CD3+CD56-NKG2C+ fraction.

The sequenced material came from CD8+ T cells sorted from blood. This chain joins TRBV25-1 and TRBJ2-1, with 9 bases fitting TRBD2. The receptor's source is a woman aged 18 to 35 in good health. CDR3 DNA sequence: TGTGCCAGCAGTGGTAGAGGACTAGCGCGACATGAGCAGTTCTTC. Encoded protein: CASSGRGLARHEQFF.